The text below deals with one T cell receptor beta chain. Its antigen remains unidentified. Germline V gives CDR1 MNHNS, CDR2 SASEGT. V lost 8 bases and J lost 10, with 21 bases in between. The CDR3 runs to 15 residues. Produced via immunoSEQ multiplex PCR; TCRdb's table is partial and in-frame only. The sample lists about 99,000 clones; roughly 93% were seen once. The data belong to a study of graft-versus-host responses after intestinal transplantation. Study at large: Anti-thymocyte globulin induction, then tacrolimus and steroids for around 3 years, went to all recipients.

The rearrangement links TRBV6-1 to TRBJ1-6; D uncertain. Sample: unstimulated CD8+ T cells sorted from spleen or lymph node cells, taken before intestinal transplant. This sequence originates from a human donor who received an intestinal transplant. DNA for the CDR3: TGTGCCAGCGGGGTGGACCCAGGATCCAGGTCACCCCTCCACTTT. Encoded protein: CASGVDPGSRSPLHF.